The 24 T cell receptor beta chains below were found in one sample sequenced in a study of blood T cell repertoires in COVID-19. The assay was immunoSEQ multiplex PCR, and TCRdb's table has in-frame clones only and misses some. The table has some 150,000 clones, roughly 80% seen once. The sample was peripheral blood. Receptors originate from a woman in her sixties or seventies with acute or convalescent COVID-19.

On this clone: Other nucleotide sequences from this sample produce the same CDR3. This chain connects TRBV3-1 (or the pseudogene TRBV3-2) to TRBJ2-3; D is unresolved. The CDR3 consists of 11 residues. V was trimmed by 2 bases and J by 6 bases, leaving 3 bases between them. Germline CDR1 reads LGHDT; CDR2 reads YNNKEL (reference sequence). The CDR3 DNA is TGTGCCAGCAGCCAACGGGATACGCAGTATTTT. It yields the protein CASSQRDTQYF.

This clone showed up just a few times. The rearrangement joins TRBV19 to TRBJ2-5; perhaps TRBD1 as D (5 bases). The ends were cut back, 4 bases at V and 4 bases at J, with 10 bases in the middle. The germline gives CDR1 LNHDA, CDR2 SQIVND (reference sequence). The CDR3 spans 13 residues. CDR3 sequence: CASSTGPGETQYF. The CDR3 DNA is TGTGCCAGTAGTACAGGGCCCGGAGAGACCCAGTACTTC.

The rearrangement links TRBV28 to TRBJ1-5, with TRBD1 as a possible D gene (5 bases). Germline loops: CDR1 MDHEN, CDR2 SYDVKM. The CDR3 extends over 15 amino acids. Deletions cut 3 bases from V and 7 bases from J, with 16 bases between. The CDR3 bases are TGTGCCAGCAGTTTGCCACCAGGGCGGGGGCAGCCCCAGCATTTT. Translating it yields CASSLPPGRGQPQHF. The whole variable domain, filled in from reference TRBV28 and TRBJ1-5, reads DVKVTQSSRYLVKRTGEKVFLECVQDMDHENMFWYRQDPGLGLRLIYFSYDVKMKEKGDIPEGYSVSREKKERFSLILESASTNQTSMYLCASSLPPGRGQPQHFGDGTRLSIL.

This chain connects TRBV6-2 or TRBV6-3 to TRBJ1-6; 9 bases fit TRBD1. After removal of 2 bases from V and 10 bases from J, the junction contained 9 bases not matched to a gene. There are 16 residues in the CDR3. Looked up from germline, CDR1 is MNHEY and CDR2 is SVGEGT. CDR3 sequence (DNA): TGTGCCAGCAGTTACCAGGACAGGGGATTTGACTCACCCCTCCACTTT. As protein: CASSYQDRGFDSPLHF.

The V gene is TRBV28, the J gene TRBJ2-5; TRBD2 is a possible D gene (6 bases). CDR1 MDHEN and CDR2 SYDVKM come from the germline V gene. The ends were cut back, 4 bases at V and 0 bases at J, with 6 bases in the middle. This CDR3 spans 13 amino acids. The CDR3, as DNA: TGTGCCAGCAGTTGGGGGGACCAAGAGACCCAGTACTTC. It translates to CASSWGDQETQYF.

The rearrangement links TRBV4-2 to TRBJ2-3; TRBD1 agrees at 10 bases. The germline V gene has CDR1 LGHNA and CDR2 YNFKEQ. The CDR3 length is 16 residues. V gave up 3 bases and J gave up 6 bases; unmatched junction bases: 9. Written as DNA, the CDR3 is TGTGCCAGCAGCCACCCGACAGGGGGCAGAATTGATACGCAGTATTTT. Translating it yields CASSHPTGGRIDTQYF.

V gene TRBV27 combines with J gene TRBJ2-1, with TRBD2 matching 9 bases. Germline CDR1 and CDR2: MNHEY and SMNVEV (reference sequence). The CDR3 totals 15 residues. V shed 4 bases, J shed 7 bases, and the junction held 8 bases outside the gene matches. CDR3 sequence (DNA): TGTGCCAGCAGTTGGGCTAGCGGGGCTATGAATGAGCAGTTCTTC. Protein product: CASSWASGAMNEQFF.

The chain links TRBV4-1 to TRBJ2-3; a possible D gene is TRBD2 (6 bases). Trimming removed 0 bases from V and 1 base from J, with 8 bases in between. This CDR3 is built from 15 residues. CDR1 MGHRA and CDR2 YSYEKL come from the germline V gene. CDR3 bases: TGCGCCAGCAGCCAAGACCCGGGGGGCACAGATACGCAGTATTTT. This codes for CASSQDPGGTDTQYF.

The J gene is TRBJ2-7, the V gene TRBV6-5, with 7 bases that match TRBD2. J lost 4 bases, V lost 6 bases, and 9 bases had no gene match. This CDR3 has 14 amino acids. Per the germline V gene, CDR1 is MNHEY and CDR2 is SVGAGI. The CDR3 DNA reads TGTGCCAGCAGCCGTTATACTAGCGCATACGAGCAGTACTTC. This sequence encodes CASSRYTSAYEQYF.

In its sample, this clone was seen a few times. The chain is built from TRBV6-2 or TRBV6-3 and TRBJ1-1; 8 bases are shared with TRBD1. Germline CDR1 is MNHEY and CDR2 is SVGEGT. CDR3 length: 15 amino acids. The junction had 8 bases not matched to a gene; V was cut back by 3 bases and J by 5 bases. CDR3 in DNA: TGTGCCAGCAGTTATGCACAGGGGGGTTGGACTGAAGCTTTCTTT. Its protein is CASSYAQGGWTEAFF.

The chain couples TRBV18 to TRBJ1-6, with D possibly TRBD1 on 5 matching bases. Trimming left V 1 base short and J 8 bases short, with 12 bases between. CDR1 is KGHSH and CDR2 is LQKENI in the germline V gene. CDR3 size: 15 residues. The CDR3 protein is CASSPQAIGDSPLHF. Here the CDR3 DNA reads TGTGCCAGCTCACCACAAGCCATAGGGGATTCACCCCTCCACTTT. The full variable domain, its missing parts supplied by reference TRBV18 and TRBJ1-6, is NAGVMQNPRHLVRRRGQEARLRCSPMKGHSHVYWYRQLPEEGLKFMVYLQKENIIDESGMPKERFSAEFPKEGPSILRIQQVVRGDSAAYFCASSPQAIGDSPLHFGNGTRLTVT.

The chain joins TRBV15 to TRBJ2-3, with TRBD1 as a possible D gene (6 bases). Germline loops: CDR1 LNHNV, CDR2 YYDKDF (reference sequence). This CDR3 spans 19 amino acids. V lost 0 bases and J lost 5, with 24 bases in between. The CDR3 DNA reads as TGTGCCACCAGCAGAGAGGCCCGCCTACTAGGGGGTGAGGAAGATACGCAGTATTTT. Its translation: CATSREARLLGGEEDTQYF.

The chain has TRBV3-1 (or the pseudogene TRBV3-2) and TRBJ2-7, with 7 bases identical to TRBD1. The CDR3 loop spans 16 amino acids. Germline V gene data show CDR1 as LGHDT and CDR2 as YNNKEL (reference sequence). Losses at the gene ends were 2 bases for V and 3 bases for J; bases not matched to a gene: 10. CDR3 DNA sequence: TGTGCCAGCAGCCAAACTAACAGGGGATTGAACTACGAGCAGTACTTC. It specifies CASSQTNRGLNYEQYF.

The chain carries TRBV19 and TRBJ1-6, with a weak D call TRBD1 (6 bases). In germline, CDR1 is LNHDA, CDR2 SQIVND (reference sequence). V lost 7 bases and J lost 8, with 12 bases in between. The CDR3 is made up of 13 amino acids. The CDR3 spells CASKAGVDSPLHF. The CDR3 DNA reads as TGTGCCAGTAAAGCAGGGGTCGATTCACCCCTCCACTTT.

In this sample, this clone turned up once. CDR3 nucleotide sequence: TGTGCCAGCAGCTCGGGGGACCGATTTGGATTTGGCTACACCTTC. Its protein product is CASSSGDRFGFGYTF. The chain joins TRBV11-2 to TRBJ1-2; weak D call: TRBD1 (5 bases). Germline assignment: CDR1 SGHAT and CDR2 FQNNGV. Trimming removed 4 bases at V and 7 bases at J, with 19 bases between. The length of the CDR3 is 15 residues.

The chain links TRBV5-1 to TRBJ2-7; TRBD1 matches 9 bases. This CDR3 is 19 amino acids long. The germline V gene encodes CDR1 SGHRS and CDR2 YFSETQ. V gave up 1 base and J gave up 3 bases; unmatched junction bases: 17. The CDR3 loop reads CASSLFSKTTRTGVYEQYF. The DNA for the CDR3 is TGCGCCAGCAGCTTGTTCTCGAAGACGACCCGGACAGGGGTCTACGAGCAGTACTTC.

In its sample, this clone was seen once. The identical CDR3 is also encoded by other nucleotide sequences in the sample. This chain connects TRBV28 to TRBJ1-5; D is possibly TRBD1 (5 bases). The CDR3 runs 17 residues. CDR1 MDHEN and CDR2 SYDVKM come from the germline V gene. Trimming took off 9 bases at V and 2 bases at J, with 23 bases between the two ends. CDR3 sequence reads: CASSPYRGGGGNQPQHF. CDR3 DNA sequence: TGTGCCAGTAGTCCCTACCGGGGCGGGGGTGGCAATCAGCCCCAGCATTTT. The whole variable domain, remainder taken from reference TRBV28 and TRBJ1-5, is DVKVTQSSRYLVKRTGEKVFLECVQDMDHENMFWYRQDPGLGLRLIYFSYDVKMKEKGDIPEGYSVSREKKERFSLILESASTNQTSMYLCASSPYRGGGGNQPQHFGDGTRLSIL.

This clone showed up just a few times. CDR3 loop: CASSSLQGTDTQYF. The CDR3 nucleotides read TGTGCCAGCAGTTCGCTACAGGGCACAGATACGCAGTATTTT. J is TRBJ2-3 and V is TRBV28; D perhaps matches TRBD1 (5 bases). Germline CDR1 MDHEN, CDR2 SYDVKM. Between the trimmed V and J ends, which lost 4 bases and 1 base, there was a span of 9 bases. The CDR3 runs 14 residues.

The chain links TRBV5-1 to TRBJ2-3; 9 bases agree with TRBD1. The CDR3 has 14 amino acids. CDR1 SGHRS and CDR2 YFSETQ come from the germline V gene. Losses at the gene ends were 4 bases for V and 4 bases for J; bases not matched to a gene: 4. CDR3 coding DNA: TGCGCCAGCAGCCAGGGACAGGGCGCAGATACGCAGTATTTT. Translating it yields CASSQGQGADTQYF.

The J gene is TRBJ2-5, the V gene TRBV2; D unclear. The CDR3 is 14 amino acids. Per germline, CDR1 SNHLY and CDR2 FYNNEI. The V and J ends lost 7 bases and 4 bases respectively, with 16 bases between them. The CDR3 here is CASKDGSMVETQYF. The CDR3 DNA reads as TGTGCCAGCAAAGACGGGTCGATGGTAGAGACCCAGTACTTC.

J is TRBJ2-1 and V is TRBV7-8; 8 bases agree with TRBD2. This CDR3 has 17 amino acids. The ends lost 2 bases at V and 4 bases at J; junction bases unmatched: 10. Germline V gene sequence: CDR1 SGHVS, CDR2 FQNEAQ. CDR3 DNA sequence: TGTGCCAGCAGCTTACTAGTAGCGGGACTCATTTACAATGAGCAGTTCTTC. This codes for CASSLLVAGLIYNEQFF.

The rearrangement links TRBV2 to TRBJ2-7; the D gene is possibly TRBD1 (6 bases). V gave up 4 bases and J gave up 3 bases, with 13 bases separating them. This CDR3 spans 14 amino acids. The germline gives CDR1 SNHLY, CDR2 FYNNEI. DNA for the CDR3: TGTGCCAGCAGTGTGGGGACACTAGGCTACGAGCAGTACTTC. As protein: CASSVGTLGYEQYF.

This clone was seen many times. The chain employs TRBV29-1 and TRBJ1-2, with a possible D match to TRBD1 (5 bases). CDR1 and CDR2 from the germline V gene are SQVTM and ANQGSEA. V dropped 6 bases and J dropped 7 bases, with 12 bases sitting between them. The CDR3 is 11 residues long. The CDR3 reads CSVEPGGGYTF. The CDR3 DNA sequence: TGCAGCGTAGAACCGGGGGGTGGCTACACCTTC.

The chain combines TRBV11-2 with TRBJ2-1; 10 positions agree with TRBD2. The V gene's germline CDR1 is SGHAT and CDR2 FQNNGV. CDR3 length: 17 residues. V was clipped by 3 bases and J by 4 bases; unmatched bases: 9. CDR3: CASSFRSGRDYYNEQFF. The CDR3 DNA sequence: TGTGCCAGCAGCTTTAGGAGCGGGAGGGATTATTACAATGAGCAGTTCTTC.